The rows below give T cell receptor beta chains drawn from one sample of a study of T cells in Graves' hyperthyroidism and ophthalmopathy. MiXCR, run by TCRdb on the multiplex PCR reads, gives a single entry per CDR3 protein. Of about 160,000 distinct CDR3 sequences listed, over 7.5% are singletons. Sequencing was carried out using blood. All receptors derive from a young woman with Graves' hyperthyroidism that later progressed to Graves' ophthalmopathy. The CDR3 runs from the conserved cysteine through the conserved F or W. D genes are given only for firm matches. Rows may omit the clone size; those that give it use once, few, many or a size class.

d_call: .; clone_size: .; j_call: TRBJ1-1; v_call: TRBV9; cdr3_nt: TGTGCCAGCAGCGTAATAGCGGTAGACACTGAAGCTTTCTTT; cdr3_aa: CASSVIAVDTEAFF
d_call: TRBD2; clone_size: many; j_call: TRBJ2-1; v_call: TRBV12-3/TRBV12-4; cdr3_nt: TGTGCCAGCAGTTTTCGTTTCCCATCGCAGCGGGAATCCTACAATGAGCAGTTCTTC; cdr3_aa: CASSFRFPSQRESYNEQFF
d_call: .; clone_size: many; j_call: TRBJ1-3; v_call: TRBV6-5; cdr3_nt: TGTGCCAGCAGGACGGGCCGGGGGGATGGAAACACCATATATTTT; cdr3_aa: CASRTGRGDGNTIYF
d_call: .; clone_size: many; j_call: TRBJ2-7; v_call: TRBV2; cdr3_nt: TGTGCCAGCGGTGCCGGTCCCACCATCTCCTACGAGCAGTACTTC; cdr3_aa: CASGAGPTISYEQYF
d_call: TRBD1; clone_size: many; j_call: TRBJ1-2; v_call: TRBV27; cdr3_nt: TGTGCCAGCAGTTTAACCCAGGGGGCAGAGTATGGCTACACCTTC; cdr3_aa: CASSLTQGAEYGYTF
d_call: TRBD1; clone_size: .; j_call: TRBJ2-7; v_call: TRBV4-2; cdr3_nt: TGTGCCAGCAGCTTATATGCCGGGACAGGGGTTATCTACGAGCAGTACTTC; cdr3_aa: CASSLYAGTGVIYEQYF
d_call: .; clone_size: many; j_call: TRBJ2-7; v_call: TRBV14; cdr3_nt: TGTGCCAGCAGGCGAAACGGGTTCTCCTACGAGCAGTACTTC; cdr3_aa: CASRRNGFSYEQYF
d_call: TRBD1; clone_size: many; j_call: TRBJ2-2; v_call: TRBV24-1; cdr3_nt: TGTGCCACCAGTGTTACACCCAGGGGGCGGGCCGGGGAGCTGTTTTTT; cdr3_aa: CATSVTPRGRAGELFF
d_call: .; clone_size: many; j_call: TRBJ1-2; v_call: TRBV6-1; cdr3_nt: TGTGCCAGCAGTGATACGGGAGTAAACTATGGCTACACCTTC; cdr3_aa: CASSDTGVNYGYTF
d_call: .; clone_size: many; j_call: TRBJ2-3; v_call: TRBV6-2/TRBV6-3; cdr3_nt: TGTGCCAGCAGTTACTCCGGCTCAAGAACGCAGTATTTT; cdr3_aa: CASSYSGSRTQYF
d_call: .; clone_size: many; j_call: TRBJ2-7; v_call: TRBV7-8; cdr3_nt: TGTGCCAGCAGCCGGACCGTAAGGCAGTACGAGCAGTACTTC; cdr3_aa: CASSRTVRQYEQYF
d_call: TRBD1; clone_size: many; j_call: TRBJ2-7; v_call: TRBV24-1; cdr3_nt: TGTGCCACCAGTGAAGCGGGACAGGGGTTCCACGAGCAGTACTTC; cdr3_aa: CATSEAGQGFHEQYF